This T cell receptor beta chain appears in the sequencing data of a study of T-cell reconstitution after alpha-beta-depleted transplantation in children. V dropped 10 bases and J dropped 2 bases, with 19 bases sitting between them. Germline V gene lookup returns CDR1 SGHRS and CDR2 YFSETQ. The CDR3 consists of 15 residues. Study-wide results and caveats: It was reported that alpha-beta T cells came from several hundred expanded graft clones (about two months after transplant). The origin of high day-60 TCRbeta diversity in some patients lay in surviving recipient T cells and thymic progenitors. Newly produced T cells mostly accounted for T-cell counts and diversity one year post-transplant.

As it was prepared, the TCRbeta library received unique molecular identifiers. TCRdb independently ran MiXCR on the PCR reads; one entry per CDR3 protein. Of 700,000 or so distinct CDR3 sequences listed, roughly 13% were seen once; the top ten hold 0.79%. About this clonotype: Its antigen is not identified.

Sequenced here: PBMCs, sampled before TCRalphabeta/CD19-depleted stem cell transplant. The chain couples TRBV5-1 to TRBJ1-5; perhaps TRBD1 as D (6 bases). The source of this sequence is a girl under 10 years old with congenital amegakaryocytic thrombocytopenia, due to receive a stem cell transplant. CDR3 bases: TGCGCCCTAGACCCGAACAGGGAGGGCAATCAGCCCCAGCATTTT. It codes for CALDPNREGNQPQHF.